What follows are 22 T cell receptor beta chains derived from one specimen sequenced in a study of blood T cell repertoires in COVID-19. Sequenced by immunoSEQ multiplex PCR; TCRdb stores in-frame clones only, minus some. The sample lists about 67,000 clones; about four fifths were seen once. Material: peripheral blood. The receptor set was obtained from a woman aged 55-69 years with acute or convalescent COVID-19.

V usage is TRBV24-1 and J usage is TRBJ2-2; perhaps TRBD2 as D (6 bases). Per germline, CDR1 KGHDR and CDR2 SFDVKD. Trimming removed 4 bases at V and 3 bases at J, with 8 bases between. CDR3 length: 14 amino acids. CDR3 in DNA: TGTGCCACCAGTGACTCGGGAGACACCGGGGAGCTGTTTTTT. As protein: CATSDSGDTGELFF.

This clone was seen just once. The chain is built from TRBV19 and TRBJ2-5; possible D gene TRBD2, 6 bases. V lost 11 bases, J lost 5 bases, and 15 bases lay in between. Germline V lookup: CDR1 LNHDA, CDR2 SQIVND (reference sequence). The CDR3 runs 12 residues. The CDR3 region has the DNA TGTGCCTCAGGTTATCGGGGGGAGACCCAGTACTTC. It translates to CASGYRGETQYF.

This rearrangement joins TRBV9 to TRBJ1-5, with 10 positions matching TRBD1. Germline V gene lookup returns CDR1 SGDLS and CDR2 YYNGEE. The length of the CDR3 is 13 residues. The trim removed 3 bases at V and 7 bases at J, leaving 1 base unmatched. CDR3 DNA: TGTGCCAGCAGCGGGGACAGGGGACAGCCCCAGCATTTT. It yields the protein CASSGDRGQPQHF.

The V gene is TRBV5-1, the J gene TRBJ2-3, with 15 bases lining up with TRBD2. Germline-derived CDR1 and CDR2 are SGHRS and YFSETQ. J was trimmed by 2 bases and V by 4 bases; bases with no gene match: 5. The CDR3 has 17 amino acids. CDR3 DNA: TGCGCCAGCAGCCGGGGGACTAGCGGGGGGCTCACAGATACGCAGTATTTT. Protein: CASSRGTSGGLTDTQYF.

This chain uses TRBV25-1 with TRBJ1-4; D is unclear. The CDR3 length is 16 residues. Trimming stripped 3 bases from V and 3 bases from J, with 14 bases between. Germline CDR1 reads MGHDK; CDR2 reads SYGVNS. The CDR3 coding sequence is TGTGCCAGCAGTGAGGGAGGGTCTGGGGCTAATGAAAAACTGTTTTTT. Translated: CASSEGGSGANEKLFF.

This chain connects TRBV5-1 to TRBJ1-3; the D is unclear. V lost 0 bases and J 1 base, leaving 8 bases between the germline ends. CDR3 length: 15 amino acids. CDR1 SGHRS and CDR2 YFSETQ come from the germline V gene. The CDR3 here is CASSLVPESGNTIYF. DNA of the CDR3: TGCGCCAGCAGCTTGGTACCAGAATCTGGAAACACCATATATTTT.

The rearrangement joins TRBV28 to TRBJ1-5; 10 nucleotides match TRBD1. In germline, CDR1 is MDHEN, CDR2 SYDVKM. This CDR3 is 17 amino acids long. J was trimmed by 1 base and V by 3 bases; bases with no gene match: 6. The CDR3 DNA reads TGTGCCAGCAGTTTGCCCCGGACAGGGGGAAGCAATCAGCCCCAGCATTTT. Encoded protein: CASSLPRTGGSNQPQHF.

The rearrangement uses TRBV25-1 and TRBJ1-4; TRBD1 aligns across 8 bases. Germline V gives CDR1 MGHDK, CDR2 SYGVNS. J was trimmed by 8 bases and V by 4 bases; bases with no gene match: 12. The CDR3 length is 16 residues. As DNA, the CDR3 is TGTGCCAGCAGTGGAGTGACAGGGGCGAATTGGGAAAAACTGTTTTTT. Amino acids: CASSGVTGANWEKLFF.

A single count supports this clone. The V gene is TRBV7-9, the J gene TRBJ2-5, with D possibly matching TRBD1 (5 bases). Trimming shortened V by 0 bases and J by 5 bases, and 7 bases separated the two germline ends. This CDR3 spans 13 amino acids. CDR1 and CDR2 from the germline V gene are SEHNR and FQNEAQ (reference sequence). CDR3 sequence: CASSLAGVETQYF. CDR3 in DNA: TGTGCCAGCAGCTTAGCAGGGGTCGAGACCCAGTACTTC.

V usage is TRBV6-2 or TRBV6-3 and J usage is TRBJ2-7; D possibly corresponds to TRBD1 (6 bases). This CDR3 is 16 amino acids long. Between the trimmed V and J ends, which lost 4 bases and 6 bases, there was a span of 22 bases. Germline loops: CDR1 MNHEY, CDR2 SVGEGT. The CDR3 sequence is CASSWPRGPPGAEQYF. CDR3 sequence (DNA): TGTGCCAGCAGTTGGCCCCGTGGCCCACCAGGGGCCGAGCAGTACTTC.

This clone was seen a handful of times. The rearrangement links TRBV6-4 to TRBJ1-5, with D perhaps matching TRBD1 (6 bases). V was pared by 10 bases and J by 6 bases, with 19 bases between. Germline CDR1 reads MRHNA; CDR2 reads SNTAGT. This CDR3 has 14 amino acids. The CDR3 sequence is CAIPSGKGVQPQHF. The CDR3 DNA reads as TGTGCCATCCCTAGCGGGAAGGGGGTTCAGCCCCAGCATTTT.

The CDR3 DNA reads as TGTGCCAGCAGGACAGGGGGCAACACCGGGGAGCTGTTTTTT. This sequence encodes CASRTGGNTGELFF. J is TRBJ2-2 and V is TRBV6-6; 10 bases are a match to TRBD1. The J segment lost 2 bases and the V segment lost 6 bases, leaving 0 bases of the junction unmatched. Germline CDR1 is MNHNY and CDR2 is SVGAGI (reference sequence). The CDR3 sequence is 14 residues long.

J is TRBJ2-1 and V is TRBV7-9, with 11 bases matching TRBD1. CDR1 SEHNR and CDR2 FQNEAQ come from the germline V gene (reference sequence). The CDR3 loop spans 14 amino acids. Trimming took 3 bases from V and 16 from J; bases not matched to a gene: 11. The CDR3 is CASSFQMGQGGLFF. CDR3 DNA sequence: TGTGCCAGCAGCTTTCAAATGGGACAGGGGGGACTCTTCTTC. Full variable domain (missing parts from reference TRBV7-9 and TRBJ2-1): DTGVSQNPRHKITKRGQNVTFRCDPISEHNRLYWYRQTLGQGPEFLTYFQNEAQLEKSRLLSDRFSAERPKGSFSTLEIQRTEQGDSAMYLCASSFQMGQGGLFFGPGTRLTVL.

This sequence joins TRBV28 and TRBJ1-5, with TRBD1 matching 8 bases. V lost 7 bases to trimming and J lost 4 bases; unmatched junction nucleotides: 12. This CDR3 has 16 amino acids. Germline values: CDR1 MDHEN, CDR2 SYDVKM. CDR3 sequence (DNA): TGTGCCAGCACCACGTCTTCGGACAGGGCAAATCAGCCCCAGCATTTT. Translated, it gives CASTTSSDRANQPQHF. Full variable domain (missing parts from reference TRBV28 and TRBJ1-5): DVKVTQSSRYLVKRTGEKVFLECVQDMDHENMFWYRQDPGLGLRLIYFSYDVKMKEKGDIPEGYSVSREKKERFSLILESASTNQTSMYLCASTTSSDRANQPQHFGDGTRLSIL.

V usage is TRBV7-6 and J usage is TRBJ1-1; D might be TRBD1 (5 bases). Trimming pared 3 bases from V and 8 bases from J, leaving 7 bases between. Germline CDR1 is SGHVS and CDR2 is FNYEAQ. CDR3 length equals 11 residues. The CDR3 sequence: CASSLGGEAFF. In nucleotides, the CDR3 is TGTGCCAGCAGCTTGGGGGGAGAAGCTTTCTTT.

This rearrangement joins TRBV28 to TRBJ2-4; 15 nucleotides line up with TRBD2. Germline CDR1 and CDR2: MDHEN and SYDVKM. V gave up 5 bases and J gave up 0 bases; unmatched junction bases: 5. The CDR3 totals 18 residues. In DNA, the CDR3 is TGTGCCAGCAGTCCAGGACTAGCGGGGGGGCTAGCCAAAAACATTCAGTACTTC. It is translated as CASSPGLAGGLAKNIQYF.

The V gene is TRBV5-4, the J gene TRBJ1-2; D might be TRBD1 (5 bases). The CDR3 has 17 amino acids. V was trimmed by 0 bases and J by 8 bases, leaving 23 bases between them. Germline loops: CDR1 SGHNT, CDR2 YYREEE (reference sequence). The DNA of the CDR3 is TGTGCCAGCAGCTTGGAGTCGGGTAGAAGGACACCGTGGGGCTACACCTTC. Its translation: CASSLESGRRTPWGYTF.

The chain combines TRBV7-9 with TRBJ1-1, with a weak D call TRBD1 (5 bases). This CDR3 is built from 14 residues. CDR1 and CDR2 from the germline V gene are SEHNR and FQNEAQ (reference sequence). V was clipped by 4 bases and J by 0 bases, with 9 bases between them. The CDR3 loop is CASSSGLMNTEAFF. The CDR3 DNA follows: TGTGCCAGCAGCTCGGGACTGATGAACACTGAAGCTTTCTTT. The full variable domain, completed using reference TRBV7-9 and TRBJ1-1, is DTGVSQNPRHKITKRGQNVTFRCDPISEHNRLYWYRQTLGQGPEFLTYFQNEAQLEKSRLLSDRFSAERPKGSFSTLEIQRTEQGDSAMYLCASSSGLMNTEAFFGQGTRLTVV.

The chain carries TRBV9 and TRBJ2-7; tentative D call: TRBD1 (6 bases). V was cut by 4 bases and J by 3 bases, with 17 bases left in between. This CDR3 is 15 amino acids long. Looked up from germline, CDR1 is SGDLS and CDR2 is YYNGEE. DNA of the CDR3: TGTGCCAGCAGCCCCTCCGGGACACCTCTCTACGAGCAGTACTTC. Residues: CASSPSGTPLYEQYF.

The rearrangement joins TRBV28 to TRBJ1-1; 10 positions agree with TRBD1. CDR3 size: 15 residues. Losses at the gene ends were 4 bases for V and 4 bases for J; bases not matched to a gene: 6. Germline CDR1 MDHEN, CDR2 SYDVKM. Here the CDR3 DNA reads TGTGCCAGCAGTTCCGACAGGGGGCGTATCACTGAAGCTTTCTTT. It yields the protein CASSSDRGRITEAFF.

The chain joins TRBV9 to TRBJ1-2, with TRBD1 matching 7 bases. Germline V CDR1 and CDR2: SGDLS, YYNGEE. J was trimmed by 6 bases and V by 0 bases; bases with no gene match: 5. This CDR3 contains 14 residues. CDR3 residues: CASSVAGTADGYTF. In DNA, the CDR3 is TGTGCCAGCAGCGTAGCCGGGACAGCTGATGGCTACACCTTC.

The chain employs TRBV27 and TRBJ1-1; 9 bases are a match to TRBD1. With V trimmed by 10 bases and J by 1 base, 13 bases remained unmatched. Germline V gene lookup returns CDR1 MNHEY and CDR2 SMNVEV (reference sequence). This CDR3 is 16 amino acids long. CDR3 nucleotide sequence: TGTGCCACCAATGGGACAGGGAGGCACCCGAACACTGAAGCTTTCTTT. Translated: CATNGTGRHPNTEAFF.